Included here is one T cell receptor beta chain sequence, with context. Its antigen is as yet unknown. Both 60 Vbeta primers and 13 Jbeta primers went into the PCR. The data were produced by immunoSEQ multiplex PCR, yet TCRdb's version contains in-frame clones alone and is incomplete. The table has fewer than 250,000 clones, under 85% seen once. The sample originates from a study of cytomegalovirus exposure and HLA in healthy donors. Study-wide points: Later analysis showed TCR association rates varying by HLA locus, highest for DRB1 and lowest for HLA-C.

Per the germline V gene, CDR1 is MGHDK and CDR2 is SYGVNS. The V end was cut by 1 base, the J end by 1 base, with 7 bases between. CDR3 length: 14 amino acids. The sample comprised PBMCs. The clonotype was recovered from a woman aged 18 to 35 in good health and CMV-seronegative. The genes are TRBV25-1 and TRBJ2-5; TRBD1 is a possible D gene (5 bases). CDR3 sequence (DNA): TGTGCCAGCAGTGAATTTAGGGGCCAAGAGACCCAGTACTTC. This translates into CASSEFRGQETQYF.